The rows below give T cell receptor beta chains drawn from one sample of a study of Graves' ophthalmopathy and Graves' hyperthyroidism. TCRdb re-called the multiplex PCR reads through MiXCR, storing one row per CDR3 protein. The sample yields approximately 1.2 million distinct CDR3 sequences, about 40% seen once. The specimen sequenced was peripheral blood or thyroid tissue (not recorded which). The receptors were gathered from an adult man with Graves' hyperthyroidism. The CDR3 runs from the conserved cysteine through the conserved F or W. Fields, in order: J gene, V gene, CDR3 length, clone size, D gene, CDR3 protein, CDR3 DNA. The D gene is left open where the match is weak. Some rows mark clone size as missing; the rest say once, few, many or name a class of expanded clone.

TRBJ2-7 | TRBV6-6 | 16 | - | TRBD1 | CASRSGSGQGAGEQYF | TGTGCCAGCAGAAGTGGGTCGGGACAGGGGGCAGGCGAGCAGTACTTC
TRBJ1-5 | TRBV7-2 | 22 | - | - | CASSLELRLYFGPGGSNQPQHF | -
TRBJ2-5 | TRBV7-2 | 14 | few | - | CASSLKIVPETQYF | TGTGCCAGCAGCTTAAAGATAGTGCCCGAGACCCAGTACTTC
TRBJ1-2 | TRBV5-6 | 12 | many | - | CASSYTVAGYTF | TGTGCCAGCAGCTATACCGTTGCCGGCTACACCTTC
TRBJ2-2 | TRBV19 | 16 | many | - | CASLTARHVNTGELFF | TGTGCCAGCCTTACGGCACGACACGTGAACACCGGGGAGCTGTTTTTT
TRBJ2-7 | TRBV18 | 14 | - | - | CASSRGTEHYEQYF | TGTGCCAGCTCACGAGGGACCGAGCACTACGAGCAGTACTTT
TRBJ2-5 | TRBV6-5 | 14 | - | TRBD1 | CASSDDRGFKTQYF | TGTGCCAGCAGTGACGACAGGGGGTTTAAGACCCAGTACTTC
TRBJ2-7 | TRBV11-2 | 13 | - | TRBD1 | CASSLGNRGGQYF | TGTGCCAGCAGCTTAGGGAACAGGGGCGGGCAGTACTTC
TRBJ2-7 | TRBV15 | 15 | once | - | CATSSYSPGSGEQYF | TGTGCCACCAGCAGTTACTCGCCAGGCTCCGGCGAGCAGTACTTC
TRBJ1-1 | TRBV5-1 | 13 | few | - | CASLGEGGTEAFF | TGCGCCAGCCTGGGAGAGGGAGGGACTGAAGCTTTCTTT
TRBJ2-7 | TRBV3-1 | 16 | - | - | CASSQGGDGLRYEQYF | TGTGCCAGCAGCCAAGGCGGAGATGGACTCCGCTACGAGCAGTACTTC
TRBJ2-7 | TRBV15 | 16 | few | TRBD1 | CATSSFSRDSTYEQYF | TGTGCCACCAGCAGCTTTAGTCGGGACAGCACCTACGAGCAGTACTTC
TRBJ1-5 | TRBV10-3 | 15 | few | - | CASSLARQSNQPQHF | TGTGCCAGCAGTTTAGCTCGGCAAAGCAATCAGCCCCAGCATTTT
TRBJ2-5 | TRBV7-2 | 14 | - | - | CASSRPGAVETQYF | TGTGCCAGCAGCCGACCAGGGGCGGTGGAGACCCAGTACTTC
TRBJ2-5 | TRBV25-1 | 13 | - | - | CASVGTQQETQYF | TGTGCCAGCGTGGGGACTCAACAAGAGACCCAGTACTTC
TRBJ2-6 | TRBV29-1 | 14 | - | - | CSEDSRSGANVLTF | TGCAGCGAGGACAGCCGGTCTGGGGCCAACGTCCTGACTTTC
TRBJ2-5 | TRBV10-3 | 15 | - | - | CASSRDRILQETQYF | TGTGCCAGCTCACGAGACAGGATACTACAAGAGACCCAGTACTTC
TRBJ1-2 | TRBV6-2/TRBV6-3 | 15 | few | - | CASSDEGRGLYGYTF | TGTGCCAGCAGTGACGAGGGCAGGGGCCTCTATGGCTACACCTTC
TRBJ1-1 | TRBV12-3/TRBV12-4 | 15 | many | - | CASSPAGLGGREAFF | TGTGCCAGCAGCCCAGCTGGGCTTGGTGGGCGGGAAGCTTTCTTT
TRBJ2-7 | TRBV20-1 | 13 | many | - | CSATLPRNREQYF | TGCAGTGCTACCCTCCCCAGGAATCGCGAGCAGTACTTC
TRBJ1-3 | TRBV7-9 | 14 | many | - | CASSYENSGNTIYF | TGTGCCAGCAGCTATGAAAACTCTGGAAACACCATATATTTT
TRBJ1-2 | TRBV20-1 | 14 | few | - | CSARRDDLGYGYTF | TGCAGTGCTAGGCGGGACGATTTAGGCTATGGCTACACCTTC
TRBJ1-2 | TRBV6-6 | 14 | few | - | CASSPDRDIYGYTF | TGTGCCAGCAGCCCGGACCGGGACATCTATGGCTACACCTTC
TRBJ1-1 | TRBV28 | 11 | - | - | CASSLGPRAFF | TGTGCCAGCAGTTTAGGGCCAAGGGCTTTCTTT
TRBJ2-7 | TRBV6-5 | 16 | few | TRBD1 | CASSYSGRDRNDEQYF | TGTGCCAGCAGTTACTCTGGCCGGGACAGGAACGACGAGCAGTACTTC
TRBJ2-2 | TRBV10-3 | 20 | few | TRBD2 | CAISETPKPGTNPNTGELFF | TGTGCCATCAGTGAGACCCCAAAGCCAGGGACTAACCCGAACACCGGGGAGCTGTTTTTT
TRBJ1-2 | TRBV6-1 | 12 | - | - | CASRQGFYGYTF | TGTGCCAGCAGGCAAGGGTTCTATGGCTACACCTTC
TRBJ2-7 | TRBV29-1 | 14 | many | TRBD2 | CSAAESGGSYEQYF | TGCAGCGCGGCCGAGTCGGGGGGTAGCTACGAGCAGTACTTC
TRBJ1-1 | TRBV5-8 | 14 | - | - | CASSQEDKNTEAFF | TGTGCCAGCAGCCAAGAGGACAAGAACACTGAAGCTTTCTTT
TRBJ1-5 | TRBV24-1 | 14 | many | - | CATSGGDGAQPQHF | TGTGCCACCAGTGGCGGGGACGGGGCACAGCCCCAGCATTTT